This T cell receptor (beta chain) was found in a study of vaccination and CD4 T cells after COVID-19. Indicated treatment: approximately 11-day PBMC culture with coronavirus spike peptide pools or control peptides (ViraFEST assay). CD4+ T-cell collection from the unexposed donor predated the COVID-19 pandemic (2011-2018). If enough cells were available, CD4+ T cells from unexposed donors were probed with SARS-CoV-2 S/N and four cold-coronavirus spikes. Once obtained from cultured CD4+ T cells, the DNA was sequenced using the Oncomine TCR Beta short-read assay. TCRdb ran MiXCR on the PCR reads and lists one entry per CDR3 protein. Altogether 8,500 to 10,000 distinct CDR3 sequences are present, approximately 60% being singletons, with the ten largest covering over 20%. The germline CDR1 and CDR2 sequences are MNHNS and SASEGT. Trimming stripped 4 bases from V and 4 bases from J, with 16 bases between. There are 15 residues in the CDR3.

This clonotype showed up just a few times. No antigen is known for it. V is TRBV6-1 and J is TRBJ1-2, with a tentative D call TRBD1 (5 bases). The clonotype comes from a human donor in good health. The sample taken for sequencing was CD4+ T cells from blood, cultured in vitro. The CDR3 here is CASSATSGPSYGYTF. The CDR3 DNA reads as TGTGCCAGCAGTGCGACGTCAGGGCCGTCCTATGGCTACACCTTC.